This T cell receptor beta chain was found in a study of blood T cell repertoires in COVID-19. For the study at large: In each case, the material was cDNA or gDNA derived from T cells, B-cell-depleted T cells, or PBMCs.

Germline CDR1 MNHEY, CDR2 SVGAGI. The V end was cut by 0 bases, the J end by 5 bases, with 14 bases between. CDR3 length: 15 residues. As processed by the authors: Estimation of nucleated cell counts relied on the amplification of reference gene primers. The repertoire was sequenced with immunoSEQ multiplex PCR; TCRdb's copy has only in-frame clones and lacks some. That table gives V, J and clone size, and the DNA gave D and trimming. Of approximately 210,000 clones listed, 85% to 90% are singletons. The sequencing sample was made of peripheral blood. The TCR was taken from a man aged 50 to 59 with COVID-19, enrolled during active disease. This sequence joins TRBV6-5 and TRBJ2-7; perhaps TRBD2 as D (5 bases). CDR3: CASSYSPEPGDEQYF. The CDR3 nucleotides read TGTGCCAGCAGTTACTCGCCGGAACCCGGGGACGAGCAGTACTTC.